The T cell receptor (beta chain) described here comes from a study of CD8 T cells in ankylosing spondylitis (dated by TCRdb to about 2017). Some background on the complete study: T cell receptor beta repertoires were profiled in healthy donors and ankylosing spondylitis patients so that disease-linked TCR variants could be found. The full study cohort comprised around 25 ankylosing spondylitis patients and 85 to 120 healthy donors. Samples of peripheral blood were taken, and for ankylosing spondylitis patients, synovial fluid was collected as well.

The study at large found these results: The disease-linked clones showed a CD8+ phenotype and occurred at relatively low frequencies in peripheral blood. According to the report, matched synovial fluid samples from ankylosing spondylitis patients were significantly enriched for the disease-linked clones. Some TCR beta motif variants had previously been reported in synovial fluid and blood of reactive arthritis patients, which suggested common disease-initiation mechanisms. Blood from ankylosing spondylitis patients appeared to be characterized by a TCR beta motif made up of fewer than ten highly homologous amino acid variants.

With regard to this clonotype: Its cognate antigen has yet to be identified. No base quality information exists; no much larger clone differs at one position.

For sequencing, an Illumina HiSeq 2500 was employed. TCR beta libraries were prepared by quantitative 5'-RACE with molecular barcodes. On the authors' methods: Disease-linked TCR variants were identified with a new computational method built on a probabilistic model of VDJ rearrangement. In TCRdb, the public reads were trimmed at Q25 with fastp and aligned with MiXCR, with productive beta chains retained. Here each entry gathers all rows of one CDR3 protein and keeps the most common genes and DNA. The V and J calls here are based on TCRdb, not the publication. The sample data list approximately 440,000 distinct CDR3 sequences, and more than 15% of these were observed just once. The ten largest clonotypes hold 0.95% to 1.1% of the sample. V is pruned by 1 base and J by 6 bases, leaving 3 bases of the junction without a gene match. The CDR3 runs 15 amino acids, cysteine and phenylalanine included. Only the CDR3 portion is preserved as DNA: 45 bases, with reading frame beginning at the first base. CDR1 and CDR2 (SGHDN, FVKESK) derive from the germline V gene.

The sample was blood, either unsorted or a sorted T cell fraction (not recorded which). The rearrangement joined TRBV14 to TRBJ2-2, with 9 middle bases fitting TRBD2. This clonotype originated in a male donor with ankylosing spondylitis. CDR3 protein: CASSQGGLAAGELFF. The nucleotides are TGTGCCAGCAGCCAAGGGGGACTAGCAGCCGGGGAGCTGTTTTTT.